The 32 T cell receptor beta chains below all came from one sample that was sequenced in a study of T cells in Graves' hyperthyroidism and ophthalmopathy. RNA transcripts provided the source from which TCR beta CDR3 regions were amplified. The HTBI primer set served for first-round RT-PCR of the TCR CDR3. TCRdb reprocessed the multiplex PCR reads via MiXCR and lists one record per CDR3 protein. The data hold some 460,000 distinct CDR3 sequences, with more than 15% observed a single time. Sequencing was done on a sample of blood. These receptor sequences come from a woman aged 18-35 years with Graves' hyperthyroidism.

This clonotype has at least ten counts. The chain recombines TRBV3-1 with TRBJ1-2; D gene unclear. The CDR3 has 13 residues. V lost 0 bases and J lost 8, with 10 bases in between. Germline-derived CDR1 and CDR2 are LGHDT and YNNKEL (reference sequence). The CDR3 coding sequence is TGTGCCAGCAGCCAAGACGGAATTAAGGGCTACACCTTC. Encoded protein: CASSQDGIKGYTF.

In this sample, this clonotype turned up a few times. This chain connects TRBV24-1 to TRBJ2-1; 7 nucleotides match TRBD2. Trimming removed 5 bases from V and 7 bases from J; junction bases left unmatched: 10. The CDR3 has 15 residues. Germline CDR1 and CDR2: KGHDR and SFDVKD. This CDR3 reads CATSGPGGSKNEQFF. CDR3 bases: TGTGCCACCAGTGGGCCTGGCGGGAGCAAGAATGAGCAGTTCTTC.

This clonotype has at least ten counts. The V gene is TRBV9, the J gene TRBJ2-7; no firm D call. V dropped 0 bases and J dropped 0 bases, with 10 bases sitting between them. This CDR3 has 15 residues. Per germline, CDR1 SGDLS and CDR2 YYNGEE. This chain's CDR3 is CASSVDPESSYEQYF. The DNA of the CDR3 is TGTGCCAGCAGCGTAGACCCGGAAAGCTCCTACGAGCAGTACTTC.

There are many counts of this clonotype. V is TRBV2 and J is TRBJ2-4, with 14 nucleotides matching TRBD2. Per germline, CDR1 SNHLY and CDR2 FYNNEI. CDR3 length: 19 residues. The V and J ends lost 4 bases and 4 bases, in that order; junction bases with no gene match: 12. The DNA of the CDR3 is TGTGCCAGCAGTGTTTCCGGGACTAGCGGGAGTCTGGGTAAAAACATTCAGTACTTC. Translated: CASSVSGTSGSLGKNIQYF.

The genes are TRBV7-8 and TRBJ2-1, with D perhaps TRBD2 (5 bases). The germline V and J ends were trimmed by 0 bases and 4 bases, with 16 bases remaining between them. CDR1 SGHVS and CDR2 FQNEAQ come from the germline V gene. The CDR3 is 17 residues long. The CDR3 DNA is TGTGCCAGCAGCTTAGCGCTAGCTTACGCAACATACAATGAGCAGTTCTTC. Its translation: CASSLALAYATYNEQFF.

The V call is TRBV19, the J call TRBJ1-3, with D perhaps TRBD1 (6 bases). This CDR3 has 18 residues. V lost 2 bases and J 0 bases, leaving 17 bases between the germline ends. In germline, CDR1 is LNHDA, CDR2 SQIVND (reference sequence). This chain's CDR3 is CASSINPGHPTSGNTIYF. CDR3 in DNA: TGTGCCAGTAGTATAAACCCGGGACACCCAACCTCTGGAAACACCATATATTTT.

This clonotype was found many times. This chain uses TRBV6-2 or TRBV6-3 with TRBJ2-2; tentatively, D is TRBD1 or TRBD2 (5 bases each). Germline values: CDR1 MNHEY, CDR2 SVGEGT. This CDR3 comprises 16 residues. V lost 5 bases and J 1 base, leaving 14 bases between the germline ends. The CDR3 loop is CASSLPGTQNTGELFF. The CDR3 nucleotides read TGTGCCAGCAGTCTCCCAGGGACCCAGAACACCGGGGAGCTGTTTTTT.

This clonotype was observed once. The V gene is TRBV15, the J gene TRBJ2-3; D not resolved. There are 15 residues in the CDR3. Trimming took 0 bases from V and 2 from J, leaving 9 bases between them. The germline V gene encodes CDR1 LNHNV and CDR2 YYDKDF (reference sequence). CDR3 in DNA: TGTGCCACCAGCAGAGAAGGGCAACCCACAGATACGCAGTATTTT. Its translation: CATSREGQPTDTQYF.

Turning to this clonotype: Without the conserved terminal phenylalanine or tryptophan, this CDR3 likely stems from a read error. The chain recombines TRBV19 with TRBJ1-1; the D is unclear. The CDR3 contains 13 residues. V lost 3 bases, J lost 4 bases, and 9 bases lay in between. CDR1 LNHDA and CDR2 SQIVND come from the germline V gene (reference sequence). CDR3 protein: CASSISRGTEAFL. CDR3 coding DNA: TGTGCCAGTAGTATTAGTCGCGGCACTGAAGCTTTCCTT.

V gene TRBV9 combines with J gene TRBJ1-4, with a possible D match to TRBD1 (6 bases). V dropped 3 bases and J dropped 3 bases, with 12 bases sitting between them. CDR1 and CDR2 (germline): SGDLS, YYNGEE. This CDR3 spans 15 amino acids. For the CDR3, the DNA is TGTGCCAGCAGCGCACAGGGTGTCTCTAATGAAAAACTGTTTTTT. This sequence encodes CASSAQGVSNEKLFF. The full variable domain, completed using reference TRBV9 and TRBJ1-4, is DSGVTQTPKHLITATGQRVTLRCSPRSGDLSVYWYQQSLDQGLQFLIQYYNGEERAKGNILERFSAQQFPDLHSELNLSSLELGDSALYFCASSAQGVSNEKLFFGSGTQLSVL.

The chain recombines TRBV6-6 with TRBJ1-4; D call uncertain. Germline-derived CDR1 and CDR2 are MNHNY and SVGAGI (reference sequence). The V gene lost 2 bases and the J gene lost 0 bases, with 10 bases spanning the gap. This CDR3 region has 16 residues. The CDR3 DNA is TGTGCCAGCAGTTACCGGTCTCGTGCAACTAATGAAAAACTGTTTTTT. Its translation is CASSYRSRATNEKLFF.

This clonotype was seen ten or more times. The chain combines TRBV10-3 with TRBJ2-5; D might be TRBD1 or TRBD2, each matching 5 bases. The CDR3 has 16 residues. CDR1 and CDR2 (germline): ENHRY, SYGVKD. Trimming left V 0 bases short and J 5 bases short, with 16 bases between. The DNA for the CDR3 is TGTGCCATCAGTGAGTCGACGGGGTCAGGGACCGAGACCCAGTACTTC. It yields the protein CAISESTGSGTETQYF.

In this sample, this clonotype turned up many times. The chain has TRBV3-1 and TRBJ2-2, with a weak D call TRBD1 (6 bases). The CDR3 covers 15 residues. Trimming left V 10 bases short and J 2 bases short, with 17 bases between. Looked up from germline, CDR1 is LGHDT and CDR2 is YNNKEL (reference sequence). CDR3 protein: CATGAQGVNTGELFF. The CDR3 bases are TGTGCCACCGGGGCACAGGGTGTAAACACCGGGGAGCTGTTTTTT.

The count of this clonotype is one. V gene TRBV18 combines with J gene TRBJ1-4; D is undetermined. Germline CDR1 KGHSH, CDR2 LQKENI. There are 18 residues in the CDR3. The V gene lost 1 base and the J gene lost 0 bases, with 15 bases spanning the gap. The CDR3 reads CASSPRAKTTATNEKLFF. Here the CDR3 DNA reads TGTGCCAGCTCACCACGCGCTAAAACAACTGCAACTAATGAAAAACTGTTTTTT.

Many counts were recorded for this clonotype. The V gene is TRBV20-1, the J gene TRBJ2-7; maybe TRBD2 (5 bases). Trimming stripped 5 bases from V and 2 bases from J, with 19 bases between. There are 15 residues in the CDR3. The V gene's germline CDR1 is DFQATT and CDR2 SNEGSKA (reference sequence). CDR3 nucleotide sequence: TGCAGTGCTGCCGGAGGCAAGGGAGTTCCCTACGAGCAGTACTTC. Translation: CSAAGGKGVPYEQYF.

The sample holds many counts of this clonotype. V and J are TRBV11-3 and TRBJ2-3; perhaps TRBD1 as D (6 bases). Trimming stripped 1 base from V and 11 bases from J, with 10 bases between. Germline CDR1 is SGHNT and CDR2 is YENEEA. The CDR3 loop spans 12 amino acids. The CDR3 DNA reads TGTGCCAGCAGCTTAGTGGGGGCTCAGCAGTATTTT. It encodes CASSLVGAQQYF.

Many counts were recorded for this clonotype. The CDR3 loop is CASSPDSLYGYTF. The CDR3 DNA reads as TGTGCCAGCTCACCAGACAGTTTATATGGCTACACCTTC. The chain employs TRBV18 and TRBJ1-2, with a weak D call TRBD1 (5 bases). Germline CDR1 and CDR2: KGHSH and LQKENI. This CDR3 spans 13 amino acids. Trimming took off 2 bases at V and 5 bases at J, with 9 bases between the two ends.

This clonotype has ten or more counts. The chain carries TRBV11-3 and TRBJ2-1, with TRBD2 identical over 9 bases. Germline V gene data show CDR1 as SGHNT and CDR2 as YENEEA. The ends lost 4 bases at V and 9 bases at J; junction bases unmatched: 4. This CDR3 contains 13 residues. The CDR3 nucleotides read TGTGCCAGCAGCTACGTGCGGGGGGGTGAGCAGTTCTTC. It encodes CASSYVRGGEQFF.

The table lists this clonotype with many counts. The chain joins TRBV7-6 to TRBJ2-1; tentatively, D is TRBD1 (6 bases). The CDR3 totals 16 residues. Germline lookup yields CDR1 SGHVS and CDR2 FNYEAQ. Trimming pared 2 bases from V and 3 bases from J, leaving 14 bases between. The CDR3 reads CASSLRRQGIYNEQFF. The CDR3 bases are TGTGCCAGCAGCTTAAGGAGGCAGGGGATCTACAATGAGCAGTTCTTC.

A few counts support this clonotype. The DNA of the CDR3 is TGTGCCAGCCGCCGGGCAGGGTCCTACAATGAGCAGTTCTTC. Translating it yields CASRRAGSYNEQFF. The chain couples TRBV5-5 to TRBJ2-1; tentative D call: TRBD1 (5 bases). The CDR3 has 14 amino acids. V lost 7 bases and J lost 1, with 12 bases in between. Germline lookup yields CDR1 SGHKS and CDR2 YYEKEE (reference sequence).

This clonotype showed up many times. The chain carries TRBV7-8 and TRBJ1-5, with 9 bases matching TRBD1. The V gene's germline CDR1 is SGHVS and CDR2 FQNEAQ. V dropped 3 bases and J dropped 6; count of bases not matched to a gene: 6. This CDR3 has 15 residues. This CDR3 is CASSFRDREGQPQHF. CDR3 sequence (DNA): TGTGCCAGCAGCTTCCGGGACAGGGAGGGTCAGCCCCAGCATTTT.

This clonotype was counted at least ten times. This chain uses TRBV5-1 with TRBJ2-3; TRBD2 aligns across 11 bases. Losses at the gene ends were 0 bases for V and 2 bases for J; bases not matched to a gene: 8. CDR1 is SGHRS, CDR2 YFSETQ, per germline. The CDR3 covers 18 residues. For the CDR3, the DNA is TGCGCCAGCAGCTTGGGGCTAACTAGCGGGAGTACCACAGATACGCAGTATTTT. Its translation: CASSLGLTSGSTTDTQYF.

This clonotype came up many times. The V and J genes are TRBV18 and TRBJ1-5, with 8 bases aligning to TRBD1. Germline CDR1 is KGHSH and CDR2 is LQKENI. Trimming took 8 bases from V and 6 from J; bases not matched to a gene: 6. This CDR3 spans 13 amino acids. The CDR3 bases are TGTGCCAGCCAGGACAGGGAGGGTCAGCCCCAGCATTTT. It specifies CASQDREGQPQHF.

This clonotype was counted many times. The chain joins TRBV12-3 or TRBV12-4 to TRBJ1-4; D unclear. The germline V and J ends were trimmed by 3 bases and 8 bases, with 19 bases remaining between them. The CDR3 runs to 16 residues. The CDR3 DNA reads as TGTGCCAGCAGTTTTGGCAGGACCGTCTTGATGGAAAAACTGTTTTTT. Translated, it gives CASSFGRTVLMEKLFF.

The table lists this clonotype with many counts. This chain links TRBV5-1 with TRBJ2-5; 8 bases fit TRBD2. CDR3 size: 13 residues. Trimming at V came to 4 bases and at J to 5 bases, leaving 4 bases not matched to a gene. Germline V CDR1 and CDR2: SGHRS, YFSETQ. For the CDR3, the DNA is TGCGCCAGCAGCGTAAGCGGGAGTGAGACCCAGTACTTC. It translates to CASSVSGSETQYF. Together with reference TRBV5-1 and TRBJ2-5, the CDR3 gives the full variable domain: KAGVTQTPRYLIKTRGQQVTLSCSPISGHRSVSWYQQTPGQGLQFLFEYFSETQRNKGNFPGRFSGRQFSNSRSEMNVSTLELGDSALYLCASSVSGSETQYFGPGTRLLVL.

This chain links TRBV19 with TRBJ2-2; 7 bases map to TRBD1. The CDR3 is 14 residues long. J was trimmed by 0 bases and V by 10 bases; bases with no gene match: 5. Germline assignment: CDR1 LNHDA and CDR2 SQIVND (reference sequence). The DNA for the CDR3 is TGTGCCACCAGACAGGGCGCGAACACCGGGGAGCTGTTTTTT. Translated, it gives CATRQGANTGELFF.

This clonotype was counted at least ten times. The CDR3 spells CASREGAHTDTQYF. The CDR3 DNA reads TGTGCCAGTCGGGAGGGGGCCCACACAGATACGCAGTATTTT. The V call is TRBV3-1, the J call TRBJ2-3, with D possibly being TRBD2 (8 bases). Trimming stripped 9 bases from V and 2 bases from J, with 15 bases between. CDR3 size: 14 residues. Germline V lookup: CDR1 LGHDT, CDR2 YNNKEL (reference sequence).

This clonotype has at least ten counts. This chain joins TRBV6-1 and TRBJ1-5; unclear D gene. V lost 8 bases and J lost 0, with 11 bases in between. CDR1 and CDR2 (germline): MNHNS, SASEGT. The CDR3 extends over 14 amino acids. The DNA of the CDR3 is TGTGCCAGCGTCTGGACGGCTAGCAATCAGCCCCAGCATTTT. This translates into CASVWTASNQPQHF.

This clonotype was observed a few times. V gene TRBV5-6 combines with J gene TRBJ2-1; D uncertain. V shed 2 bases and J shed 10 bases, with 10 bases lying between them. This CDR3 has 12 amino acids. The V gene's germline CDR1 is SGHDT and CDR2 YYEEEE. The CDR3 region is CASSLGSREQFF. The CDR3, as DNA: TGTGCCAGCAGCTTAGGTTCTAGGGAGCAGTTCTTC.

As regards this clonotype: Possible read error: a much larger clone is one base away. The chain recombines TRBV2 with TRBJ1-4; 7 bases are a match to TRBD1. Germline CDR1 is SNHLY and CDR2 is FYNNEI. This CDR3 is built from 16 residues. The CDR3 sequence: CASRGDSSWTNEKLVF. The CDR3 DNA is TGTGCCAGCAGGGGGGACAGTTCCTGGACTAATGAAAAACTGGTTTTT.

This clonotype was recorded at least ten times. This rearrangement joins TRBV2 to TRBJ2-6; D remains unclear. The V gene lost 6 bases and the J gene lost 0 bases, with 15 bases spanning the gap. CDR3 length: 17 amino acids. From germline, CDR1 is SNHLY and CDR2 FYNNEI. Written as DNA, the CDR3 is TGTGCCAGCAGAAAGGACGGAATCAGCTCTGGGGCCAACGTCCTGACTTTC. It specifies CASRKDGISSGANVLTF.

This clonotype was recorded many times. The chain couples TRBV27 to TRBJ2-5, with TRBD2 matching 11 bases. The CDR3 totals 13 residues. V shed 8 bases and J 5 bases; nucleotides not matched to a gene: 4. Germline values: CDR1 MNHEY, CDR2 SMNVEV (reference sequence). Here the CDR3 reads CASCLAGGETQYF. The DNA for the CDR3 is TGTGCCAGCTGCTTAGCGGGGGGGGAGACCCAGTACTTC.